Listed below are T cell receptor beta chains from one sample, sequenced in a study of CD8 T cells in Susac syndrome. From the immunoSEQ multiplex PCR reads, TCRdb called clonotypes with MiXCR, one entry per CDR3 protein. The sample has some 47,000 distinct CDR3 sequences; 80% to 95% are singletons. Material: CD8+ T cells from PBMCs. Receptors originate from a human donor in good health. CDR3s include the opening cysteine and the closing phenylalanine or tryptophan. The order of the fields is V gene, D gene, clone size, J gene, CDR3 protein, CDR3 DNA. A D gene is named only where the DNA matches it firmly. A clone size is listed for some rows: how often the clone was seen (once, few, many), or a class if it is expanded.

v_gene: TRBV4-1
d_gene: .
abundance: .
j_gene: TRBJ1-5
CDR3aa: CASSQDRDQAFPNQPQHF
CDR3nt: TGCGCCAGCAGCCAAGATCGGGATCAAGCATTCCCCAATCAGCCCCAGCATTTT

v_gene: TRBV6-4
d_gene: .
abundance: .
j_gene: TRBJ1-1
CDR3aa: CASSDSERVGTEAFF
CDR3nt: TGTGCCAGCAGTGACTCAGAGCGGGTAGGCACTGAAGCTTTCTTT

v_gene: TRBV7-6
d_gene: .
abundance: .
j_gene: TRBJ2-5
CDR3aa: CASSLVTEEETQYF
CDR3nt: TGTGCCAGCAGCTTAGTTACAGAGGAGGAGACCCAGTACTTC

v_gene: TRBV5-1
d_gene: .
abundance: .
j_gene: TRBJ1-1
CDR3aa: CASSEMGGNSEAFF
CDR3nt: TGCGCCAGCAGTGAGATGGGGGGGAATTCTGAAGCTTTCTTT

v_gene: TRBV7-9
d_gene: .
abundance: .
j_gene: TRBJ2-5
CDR3aa: CASSLGGHQETQYF
CDR3nt: TGTGCCAGCAGCTTAGGCGGTCACCAAGAGACCCAGTACTTC

v_gene: TRBV7-9
d_gene: .
abundance: .
j_gene: TRBJ1-4
CDR3aa: CASSADSANEKLFF
CDR3nt: TGTGCCAGCAGCGCGGACAGCGCTAATGAAAAACTGTTTTTT

v_gene: TRBV20-1
d_gene: .
abundance: .
j_gene: TRBJ2-7
CDR3aa: CSARVLGTVAYEQYF
CDR3nt: TGCAGTGCTAGAGTCCTCGGGACGGTTGCCTACGAGCAGTACTTC

v_gene: TRBV7-9
d_gene: .
abundance: once
j_gene: TRBJ1-1
CDR3aa: CASSTTVMNTEAFF
CDR3nt: TGTGCCAGCAGCACGACAGTAATGAACACTGAAGCTTTCTTT

v_gene: TRBV6-2/TRBV6-3
d_gene: .
abundance: .
j_gene: TRBJ2-7
CDR3aa: CASSYSGGVTYEQYF
CDR3nt: TGTGCCAGCAGTTACTCTGGGGGAGTGACCTACGAGCAGTACTTC

v_gene: TRBV27
d_gene: .
abundance: .
j_gene: TRBJ2-7
CDR3aa: CASSTQGGLYEQYF
CDR3nt: TGTGCCAGCAGTACACAGGGCGGACTTTACGAGCAGTACTTC

v_gene: TRBV6-2/TRBV6-3
d_gene: TRBD2
abundance: .
j_gene: TRBJ2-1
CDR3aa: CASRSGLAGGGSYNEQFF
CDR3nt: TGTGCCAGCAGATCTGGACTAGCGGGAGGGGGCTCCTACAATGAGCAGTTCTTC

v_gene: TRBV9
d_gene: .
abundance: .
j_gene: TRBJ2-1
CDR3aa: CASSVVGGAYNEQFF
CDR3nt: TGTGCCAGCAGCGTAGTCGGCGGGGCCTACAATGAGCAGTTCTTC

v_gene: TRBV6-1
d_gene: .
abundance: few
j_gene: TRBJ2-7
CDR3aa: CASGRTSGYEQYF
CDR3nt: TGTGCCAGCGGGAGGACATCAGGTTACGAGCAGTACTTC

v_gene: TRBV29-1
d_gene: .
abundance: .
j_gene: TRBJ1-2
CDR3aa: CSVEEGGYGYTF
CDR3nt: TGCAGCGTTGAAGAGGGCGGGTATGGCTACACCTTC

v_gene: TRBV19
d_gene: .
abundance: .
j_gene: TRBJ1-1
CDR3aa: CASSKDWGDTEAFF
CDR3nt: TGTGCCAGTAGTAAGGACTGGGGGGACACTGAAGCTTTCTTT

v_gene: TRBV19
d_gene: .
abundance: once
j_gene: TRBJ2-2
CDR3aa: CASRIQARNTGELFF
CDR3nt: TGTGCCAGTCGCATCCAGGCTCGGAACACCGGGGAGCTGTTTTTT

v_gene: TRBV30
d_gene: .
abundance: .
j_gene: TRBJ1-1
CDR3aa: CAWRSGFNTEAFF
CDR3nt: TGTGCCTGGAGATCTGGCTTTAACACTGAAGCTTTCTTT

v_gene: TRBV10-1
d_gene: .
abundance: .
j_gene: TRBJ2-7
CDR3aa: CASSGGTTFYEQYF
CDR3nt: TGCGCCAGCTCTGGCGGGACAACCTTCTACGAGCAGTACTTC

v_gene: TRBV13
d_gene: .
abundance: .
j_gene: TRBJ2-6
CDR3aa: CASSLAFSGANVLTF
CDR3nt: TGTGCCAGCAGCCTTGCCTTCTCTGGGGCCAACGTCCTGACTTTC

v_gene: TRBV6-6
d_gene: .
abundance: .
j_gene: TRBJ1-2
CDR3aa: CASSPASLDGYTF
CDR3nt: TGTGCCAGCAGTCCGGCAAGTTTGGATGGCTACACCTTC

v_gene: TRBV4-1
d_gene: TRBD2
abundance: .
j_gene: TRBJ2-1
CDR3aa: CASSQVSGRDTTYNEQFF
CDR3nt: TGCGCCAGCAGCCAAGTTAGCGGGAGGGATACAACCTACAATGAGCAGTTCTTC

v_gene: TRBV10-3
d_gene: TRBD1
abundance: .
j_gene: TRBJ1-1
CDR3aa: CAISPVMDPGQGMNTEAFF
CDR3nt: TGTGCCATCAGTCCCGTAATGGACCCGGGACAGGGGATGAACACTGAAGCTTTCTTT

v_gene: TRBV29-1
d_gene: TRBD2
abundance: .
j_gene: TRBJ2-7
CDR3aa: CSVEGVGGAYEQYF
CDR3nt: TGCAGCGTTGAGGGCGTGGGGGGGGCCTACGAGCAGTACTTC

v_gene: TRBV19
d_gene: .
abundance: once
j_gene: TRBJ1-5
CDR3aa: CASSIDFLQPQHF
CDR3nt: TGTGCCAGTAGTATAGATTTCCTTCAGCCCCAGCATTTT

v_gene: TRBV25-1
d_gene: .
abundance: .
j_gene: TRBJ2-7
CDR3aa: CASSETSYEQYF
CDR3nt: TGTGCCAGCAGTGAAACCTCCTACGAGCAGTACTTC

v_gene: TRBV4-1
d_gene: .
abundance: .
j_gene: TRBJ1-1
CDR3aa: CASSQVGWTEAFF
CDR3nt: TGCGCCAGCAGCCAAGTAGGGTGGACTGAAGCTTTCTTT

v_gene: TRBV6-2/TRBV6-3
d_gene: TRBD2
abundance: .
j_gene: TRBJ2-1
CDR3aa: CASTWLAGYEQFF
CDR3nt: TGTGCCAGCACTTGGCTAGCGGGGTATGAGCAGTTCTTC

v_gene: TRBV6-2/TRBV6-3
d_gene: .
abundance: .
j_gene: TRBJ2-7
CDR3aa: CASSYSQNYEQYF
CDR3nt: TGTGCCAGCAGTTACTCTCAGAACTACGAGCAGTACTTC

v_gene: TRBV6-1
d_gene: .
abundance: few
j_gene: TRBJ1-5
CDR3aa: CASSGDSSGNQPQHF
CDR3nt: TGTGCCAGCAGTGGAGATAGTTCGGGCAATCAGCCCCAGCATTTT

v_gene: TRBV5-4
d_gene: TRBD2
abundance: .
j_gene: TRBJ2-1
CDR3aa: CASSYGTSGTNEQFF
CDR3nt: TGTGCCAGCAGCTACGGGACTAGCGGGACGAATGAGCAGTTCTTC

v_gene: TRBV12-3/TRBV12-4
d_gene: TRBD2
abundance: once
j_gene: TRBJ2-2
CDR3aa: CASSLAWLAANTGELFF
CDR3nt: TGTGCCAGCAGTTTAGCTTGGCTAGCGGCGAACACCGGGGAGCTGTTTTTT